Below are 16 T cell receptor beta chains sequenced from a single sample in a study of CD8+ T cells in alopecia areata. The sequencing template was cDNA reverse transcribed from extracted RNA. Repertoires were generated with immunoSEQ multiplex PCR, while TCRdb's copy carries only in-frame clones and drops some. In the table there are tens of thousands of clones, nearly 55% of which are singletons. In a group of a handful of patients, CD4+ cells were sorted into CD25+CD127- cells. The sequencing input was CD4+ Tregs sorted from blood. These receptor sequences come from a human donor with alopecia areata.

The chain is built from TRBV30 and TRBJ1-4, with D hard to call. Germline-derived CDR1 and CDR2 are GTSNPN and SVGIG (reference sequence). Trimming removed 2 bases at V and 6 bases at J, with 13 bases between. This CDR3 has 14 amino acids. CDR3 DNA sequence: TGTGCCTGGAGTAAGAAACAAACGGATGAAAAACTGTTTTTT. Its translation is CAWSKKQTDEKLFF.

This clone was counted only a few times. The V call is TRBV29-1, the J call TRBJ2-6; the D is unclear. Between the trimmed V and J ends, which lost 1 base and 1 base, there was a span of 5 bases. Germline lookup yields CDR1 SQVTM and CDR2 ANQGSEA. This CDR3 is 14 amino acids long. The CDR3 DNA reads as TGCAGCGTTGAAGGGGGATCTGGGGCCAACGTCCTGACTTTC. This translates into CSVEGGSGANVLTF. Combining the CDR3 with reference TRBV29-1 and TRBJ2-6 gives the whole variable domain SAVISQKPSRDICQRGTSLTIQCQVDSQVTMMFWYRQQPGQSLTLIATANQGSEATYESGFVIDKFPISRPNLTFSTLTVSNMSPEDSSIYLCSVEGGSGANVLTFGAGSRLTVL.

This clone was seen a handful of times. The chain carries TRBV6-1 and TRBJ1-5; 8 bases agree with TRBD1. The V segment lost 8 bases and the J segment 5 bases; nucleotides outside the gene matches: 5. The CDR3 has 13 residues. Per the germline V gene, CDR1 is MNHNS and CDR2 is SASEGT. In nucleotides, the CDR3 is TGTGCCAGCGGGGACAGGAATTATCAGCCCCAGCATTTT. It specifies CASGDRNYQPQHF.

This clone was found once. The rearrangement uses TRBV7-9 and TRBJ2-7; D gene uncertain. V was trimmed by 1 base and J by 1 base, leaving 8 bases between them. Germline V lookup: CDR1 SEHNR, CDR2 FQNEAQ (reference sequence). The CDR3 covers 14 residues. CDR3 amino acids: CASSLGDGSYEQYF. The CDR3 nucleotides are TGTGCCAGCAGCTTAGGAGACGGTTCCTACGAGCAGTACTTC.

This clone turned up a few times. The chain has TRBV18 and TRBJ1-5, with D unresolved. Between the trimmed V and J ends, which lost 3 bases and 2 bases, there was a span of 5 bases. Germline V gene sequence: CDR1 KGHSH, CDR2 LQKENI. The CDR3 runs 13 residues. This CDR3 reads CASSPDGNQPQHF. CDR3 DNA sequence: TGTGCCAGCTCACCCGACGGCAATCAGCCCCAGCATTTT.

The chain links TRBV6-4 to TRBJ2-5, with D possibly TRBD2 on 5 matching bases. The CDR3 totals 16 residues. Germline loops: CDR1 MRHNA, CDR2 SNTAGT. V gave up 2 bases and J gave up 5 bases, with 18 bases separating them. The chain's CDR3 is CASSDDEDFGPETQYF. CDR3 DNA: TGTGCCAGCAGTGACGACGAGGACTTTGGGCCGGAGACCCAGTACTTC.

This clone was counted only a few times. In nucleotides, the CDR3 is TGTGCCATCAGCCCACACCGGGACTCCGGGGAAGAGACCCAGTACTTC. Residues: CAISPHRDSGEETQYF. V is TRBV10-3 and J is TRBJ2-5, with a tentative D call TRBD2 (6 bases). With 6 bases removed from V and 3 bases from J, the gap between germline ends came to 20 bases. The CDR3 runs to 16 residues. Germline V gene lookup returns CDR1 ENHRY and CDR2 SYGVKD.

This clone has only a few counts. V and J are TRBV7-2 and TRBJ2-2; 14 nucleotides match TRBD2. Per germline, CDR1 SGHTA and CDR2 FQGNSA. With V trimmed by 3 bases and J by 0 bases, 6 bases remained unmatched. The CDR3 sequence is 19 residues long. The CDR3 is CASSFPGLAGEPNTGELFF. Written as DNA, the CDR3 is TGTGCCAGCAGCTTCCCGGGACTAGCGGGAGAACCGAACACCGGGGAGCTGTTTTTT.

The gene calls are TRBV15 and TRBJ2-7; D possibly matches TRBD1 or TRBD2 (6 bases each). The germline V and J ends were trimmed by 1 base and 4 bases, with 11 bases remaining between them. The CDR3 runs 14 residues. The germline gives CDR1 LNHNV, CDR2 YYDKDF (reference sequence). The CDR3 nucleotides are TGTGCCACCAGCAGAGGGGTAGGGGGGTACGAGCAGTACTTC. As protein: CATSRGVGGYEQYF.

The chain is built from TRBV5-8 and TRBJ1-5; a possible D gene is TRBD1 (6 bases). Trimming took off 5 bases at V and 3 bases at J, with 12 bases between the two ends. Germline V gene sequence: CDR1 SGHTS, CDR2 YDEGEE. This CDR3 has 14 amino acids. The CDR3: CASRRRTANQPQHF. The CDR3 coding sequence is TGTGCCAGCAGACGGCGGACAGCCAATCAGCCCCAGCATTTT. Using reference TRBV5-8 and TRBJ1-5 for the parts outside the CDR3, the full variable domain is EAGVTQSPTHLIKTRGQQATLRCSPISGHTSVYWYQQALGLGLQFLLWYDEGEERNRGNFPPRFSGRQFPNYSSELNVNALELEDSALYLCASRRRTANQPQHFGDGTRLSIL.

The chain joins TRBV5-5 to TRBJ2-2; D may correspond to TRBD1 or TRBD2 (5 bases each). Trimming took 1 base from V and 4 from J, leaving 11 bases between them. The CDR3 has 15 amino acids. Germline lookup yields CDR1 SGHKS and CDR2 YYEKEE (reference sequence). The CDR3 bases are TGTGCCAGCAGCTTGTCACTAGGGGCCACCGGGGAGCTGTTTTTT. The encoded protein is CASSLSLGATGELFF.

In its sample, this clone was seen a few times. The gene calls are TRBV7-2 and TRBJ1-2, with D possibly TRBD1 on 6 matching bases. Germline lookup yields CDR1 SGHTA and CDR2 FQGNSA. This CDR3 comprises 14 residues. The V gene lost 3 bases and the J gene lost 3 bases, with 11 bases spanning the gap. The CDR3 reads CASSFSGGHYGYTF. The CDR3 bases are TGTGCCAGCAGCTTTAGTGGGGGCCACTATGGCTACACCTTC.

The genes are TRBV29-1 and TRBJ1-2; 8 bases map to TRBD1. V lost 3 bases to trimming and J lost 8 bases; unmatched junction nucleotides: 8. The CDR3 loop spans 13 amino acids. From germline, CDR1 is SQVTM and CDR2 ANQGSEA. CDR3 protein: CSVDATGALGYTF. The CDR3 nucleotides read TGCAGCGTTGACGCGACAGGGGCCCTAGGCTACACCTTC.

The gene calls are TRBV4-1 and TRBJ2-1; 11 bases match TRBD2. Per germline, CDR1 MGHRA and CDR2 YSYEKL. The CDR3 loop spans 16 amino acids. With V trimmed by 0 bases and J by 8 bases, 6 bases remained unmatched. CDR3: CASSQEGISGRDEQFF. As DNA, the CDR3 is TGCGCCAGCAGCCAAGAGGGGATTAGCGGGAGGGATGAGCAGTTCTTC.

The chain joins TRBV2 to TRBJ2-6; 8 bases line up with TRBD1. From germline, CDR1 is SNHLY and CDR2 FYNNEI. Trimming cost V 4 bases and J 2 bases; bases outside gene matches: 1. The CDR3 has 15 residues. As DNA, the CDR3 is TGTGCCAGCAGTGGACAGGGGACTGGGGCCAACGTCCTGACTTTC. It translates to CASSGQGTGANVLTF.

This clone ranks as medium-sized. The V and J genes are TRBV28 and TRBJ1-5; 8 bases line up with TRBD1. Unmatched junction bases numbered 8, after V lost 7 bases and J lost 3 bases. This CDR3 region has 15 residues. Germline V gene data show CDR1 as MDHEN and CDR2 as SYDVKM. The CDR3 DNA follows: TGTGCCAGCATCCCAGGGACAGGCTACAATCAGCCCCAGCATTTT. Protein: CASIPGTGYNQPQHF.